This T cell receptor (beta chain) comes out of a study of T cells in Graves' hyperthyroidism and ophthalmopathy. Notes on the study in general: Blood held most thyroid clonotypes expanded above 0.001 frequency.

A note on this clonotype: The antigen is not known.

Regions amplified from RNA transcripts were the TCR beta CDR3 regions. RT-PCR in the first round (using the HTBI primer set) targeted the TCR CDR3. One entry per CDR3 protein results from TCRdb running MiXCR on the multiplex PCR reads. The sample gives around 580,000 distinct CDR3 sequences, 46% of which show up once; around 7.7% is in the top ten. Trimming took 0 bases from V and 6 from J; bases not matched to a gene: 4. The CDR3 sequence is 17 residues long. Germline CDR1 reads LGHNA; CDR2 reads YSLEER. The sequence was collected from a woman younger than 35 with Graves' hyperthyroidism. The rearrangement joins TRBV4-3 to TRBJ2-2, with TRBD2 matching 13 bases. The sequencing input was peripheral blood or thyroid tissue (not recorded which). The CDR3 sequence is CASSQEGLAGWSGELFF. As DNA, the CDR3 is TGCGCCAGCAGCCAAGAGGGACTAGCGGGATGGTCCGGGGAGCTGTTTTTT.